These 6 T cell receptor beta chains were sequenced from one sample in a study of blood T cell repertoires in COVID-19. Measured with immunoSEQ multiplex PCR; TCRdb has only the in-frame clones, and not every one. The sample contains 200,000 to 250,000 clones, roughly nine tenths of which appear only once. Specimen: peripheral blood. These receptors were collected from a woman between 18 and 29 years old who had recovered from COVID-19.

The gene calls are TRBV7-9 and TRBJ2-7, with D uncertain. The germline V gene encodes CDR1 SEHNR and CDR2 FQNEAQ (reference sequence). The CDR3 sequence is 14 residues long. Trimming stripped 1 base from V and 2 bases from J, with 9 bases between. CDR3 in DNA: TGTGCCAGCAGCTTAGTAGTCTTCCCCTACGAGCAGTACTTC. The encoded protein is CASSLVVFPYEQYF. Based on the CDR3 plus reference TRBV7-9 and TRBJ2-7, the full variable domain is DTGVSQNPRHKITKRGQNVTFRCDPISEHNRLYWYRQTLGQGPEFLTYFQNEAQLEKSRLLSDRFSAERPKGSFSTLEIQRTEQGDSAMYLCASSLVVFPYEQYFGPGTRLTVT.

The chain links TRBV6-2 or TRBV6-3 to TRBJ1-1; tentatively, D is TRBD1 (5 bases). V lost 4 bases and J 7 bases, leaving 10 bases between the germline ends. The V gene's germline CDR1 is MNHEY and CDR2 SVGEGT. The CDR3 covers 12 residues. CDR3 sequence reads: CASSFPDSEAFF. The CDR3 DNA is TGTGCCAGCAGTTTCCCCGACAGTGAAGCTTTCTTT.

The V and J genes are TRBV6-5 and TRBJ1-5, with a possible D match to TRBD1 (6 bases). This CDR3 has 13 amino acids. Germline V gene sequence: CDR1 MNHEY, CDR2 SVGAGI. V lost 5 bases and J lost 7, with 12 bases in between. CDR3 in amino acids: CASSQQGIQPQHF. DNA of the CDR3: TGTGCCAGCAGTCAACAGGGAATCCAGCCCCAGCATTTT.

The V gene is TRBV2, the J gene TRBJ2-3; 8 bases line up with TRBD2. Germline V gene data show CDR1 as SNHLY and CDR2 as FYNNEI. The CDR3 runs 14 residues. V shed 9 bases and J 3 bases; nucleotides not matched to a gene: 8. CDR3 DNA sequence: TGTGCCAGGGAGGCGAGCGGGAGAACAGATACGCAGTATTTT. This sequence encodes CAREASGRTDTQYF.

This clone is a singleton in its sample. This sequence joins TRBV10-3 and TRBJ2-7, with TRBD2 matching 16 bases. The CDR3 has 14 residues. The junction had 8 bases not matched to a gene; V was cut back by 11 bases and J by 7 bases. Germline values: CDR1 ENHRY, CDR2 SYGVKD. The CDR3 bases are TGTGCCGCGGGACTAGCGGGAGGGCCGGAAGAGCAGTACTTC. It codes for CAAGLAGGPEEQYF.

The chain uses TRBV12-3 or TRBV12-4 and TRBJ2-3; no definite D call. This CDR3 is built from 13 residues. Trimming took 0 bases from V and 7 from J, leaving 8 bases between them. CDR3: CASSLARLYTQYF. The DNA of the CDR3 is TGTGCCAGCAGTTTAGCCCGTCTATATACGCAGTATTTT.